Below, 20 T cell receptor beta chains from the same sample are listed, as sequenced in a study of blood T cell repertoires in COVID-19. Data came from immunoSEQ multiplex PCR; TCRdb stores just in-frame clones and leaves some out. The profile covers about 100,000 clones, with about four fifths appearing a single time and 4% to 4.5% taken by the ten largest. Source material: peripheral blood. The receptors shown here come from a woman aged 70-85 years with acute or convalescent COVID-19.

V gene TRBV7-9 combines with J gene TRBJ1-4, with 11 bases lining up with TRBD1. This CDR3 has 15 residues. Germline V gene lookup returns CDR1 SEHNR and CDR2 FQNEAQ (reference sequence). J lost 6 bases, V lost 6 bases, and 6 bases had no gene match. CDR3 bases: TGTGCCAGCAGTAACCGGGACAGGGGGTATGAAAAACTGTTTTTT. It is translated as CASSNRDRGYEKLFF.

The chain has TRBV18 and TRBJ1-2, with a possible D match to TRBD1 (5 bases). There are 14 residues in the CDR3. Germline CDR1 is KGHSH and CDR2 is LQKENI. V was clipped by 0 bases and J by 7 bases, with 12 bases between them. The CDR3 DNA reads TGTGCCAGCTCACCACCGGAAAGGGGCGGTGGCTACACCTTC. Translating gives CASSPPERGGGYTF.

The chain combines TRBV4-3 with TRBJ1-5; perhaps TRBD1 as D (5 bases). Trimming pared 0 bases from V and 1 base from J, leaving 19 bases between. Looked up from germline, CDR1 is LGHNA and CDR2 is YSLEER. The CDR3 contains 19 residues. CDR3 protein: CASSQDGPRGGISNQPQHF. In DNA, the CDR3 is TGCGCCAGCAGCCAAGACGGGCCAAGGGGCGGTATCAGCAATCAGCCCCAGCATTTT.

This rearrangement joins TRBV6-5 to TRBJ1-1, with D uncertain. V was trimmed by 2 bases and J by 1 base, leaving 5 bases between them. The CDR3 length is 13 residues. Germline loops: CDR1 MNHEY, CDR2 SVGAGI. The DNA of the CDR3 is TGTGCCAGCAGTTACCAAGCGAACACTGAAGCTTTCTTT. It yields the protein CASSYQANTEAFF.

The V and J genes are TRBV5-1 and TRBJ2-5; D gene unclear. The CDR3 is made up of 15 amino acids. Between the trimmed V and J ends, which lost 0 bases and 2 bases, there was a span of 11 bases. The germline V gene encodes CDR1 SGHRS and CDR2 YFSETQ. The CDR3 DNA reads TGCGCCAGCAGCTTGGGCGACTGGATGCAAGAGACCCAGTACTTC. It is translated as CASSLGDWMQETQYF.

The DNA of the CDR3 is TGTGCCAGCAGAAGACTGGGACTAGCGGGAAGGGGGGGGTATGAGCAGTTCTTC. It yields the protein CASRRLGLAGRGGYEQFF. The gene calls are TRBV7-2 and TRBJ2-1, with TRBD2 matching over 13 bases. Trimming removed 6 bases from V and 8 bases from J; junction bases left unmatched: 16. The germline V gene has CDR1 SGHTA and CDR2 FQGNSA. The CDR3 is 18 amino acids.

This clone came up a few times. The chain recombines TRBV28 with TRBJ1-4, with 11 bases fitting TRBD1. The germline V gene encodes CDR1 MDHEN and CDR2 SYDVKM. The trim removed 1 base at V and 7 bases at J, leaving 2 bases unmatched. CDR3 length: 15 amino acids. The CDR3 sequence is CASSLLGQGGEKLFF. CDR3 bases: TGTGCCAGCAGTTTATTGGGACAGGGGGGTGAAAAACTGTTTTTT.

This sequence joins TRBV5-6 and TRBJ1-4, with TRBD1 as a possible D gene (5 bases). Germline CDR1 is SGHDT and CDR2 is YYEEEE. V dropped 3 bases and J dropped 5 bases, with 11 bases sitting between them. The CDR3 spans 14 residues. The CDR3 loop is CASSYLAGNEKLFF. The CDR3 coding sequence is TGTGCCAGCAGCTATCTGGCAGGGAATGAAAAACTGTTTTTT.

The chain links TRBV7-2 to TRBJ2-1; 7 bases align to TRBD2. CDR3 length: 17 residues. CDR1 and CDR2 (germline): SGHTA, FQGNSA. J lost 4 bases, V lost 0 bases, and 9 bases had no gene match. The CDR3 here is CASSLAHAAGKYNEQFF. DNA of the CDR3: TGTGCCAGCAGCTTAGCACACGCAGCGGGGAAATACAATGAGCAGTTCTTC.

The chain carries TRBV20-1 and TRBJ2-1; 10 nucleotides line up with TRBD2. V was clipped by 3 bases and J by 8 bases; unmatched bases: 19. There are 18 residues in the CDR3. Germline CDR1 and CDR2: DFQATT and SNEGSKA (reference sequence). CDR3 residues: CSASILAGAKAPLDEQFF. CDR3 in DNA: TGCAGTGCTAGTATCCTAGCGGGAGCAAAGGCCCCCCTCGATGAGCAGTTCTTC.

The chain is built from TRBV7-9 and TRBJ2-2; D may be TRBD1 (6 bases). The germline CDR1 and CDR2 sequences are SEHNR and FQNEAQ (reference sequence). This CDR3 has 15 residues. V dropped 5 bases and J dropped 1 base, with 11 bases sitting between them. This CDR3 reads CASSLGQKNTGELFF. DNA of the CDR3: TGTGCCAGCAGCCTAGGACAGAAGAACACCGGGGAGCTGTTTTTT.

This rearrangement joins TRBV2 to TRBJ2-3; TRBD2 is a possible D gene (7 bases). Germline-derived CDR1 and CDR2 are SNHLY and FYNNEI. V was pared by 8 bases and J by 7 bases, with 34 bases between. The CDR3 runs 19 residues. CDR3 loop: CASVKWGRGGGPFWNTQYF. The CDR3, as DNA: TGTGCCAGCGTTAAGTGGGGAAGAGGGGGAGGGCCGTTCTGGAATACGCAGTATTTT.

For the CDR3, the DNA is TGCAGCGTTGGTTTAAGGGGGCAAGGGGAGCAGTACTTC. Amino acid sequence: CSVGLRGQGEQYF. The rearrangement uses TRBV29-1 and TRBJ2-7, with 7 bases that match TRBD1. Germline V CDR1 and CDR2: SQVTM, ANQGSEA. V lost 4 bases, J lost 7 bases, and 10 bases stayed unmatched. The CDR3 covers 13 residues.

This sequence joins TRBV27 and TRBJ2-1; the D gene is possibly TRBD2 (5 bases). Per the germline V gene, CDR1 is MNHEY and CDR2 is SMNVEV (reference sequence). V lost 3 bases to trimming and J lost 9 bases, with 15 bases between them. The CDR3 totals 14 residues. The CDR3 reads CASSFGNAEGEQFF. The CDR3 DNA sequence: TGTGCCAGCAGTTTTGGGAACGCCGAGGGTGAGCAGTTCTTC.

V is TRBV6-5 and J is TRBJ1-2, with TRBD1 matching 7 bases. Germline V gene lookup returns CDR1 MNHEY and CDR2 SVGAGI. V lost 7 bases, J lost 1 base, and 3 bases stayed unmatched. CDR3 length: 13 residues. The CDR3 region is CASTQGVNYGYTF. The CDR3 DNA follows: TGTGCCAGCACCCAGGGGGTTAACTATGGCTACACCTTC.

CDR3 in DNA: TGTGCCAGCTCACCAGGGGACGGGGGAAGCGGGCCCCAGCATTTT. Its translation: CASSPGDGGSGPQHF. The rearrangement uses TRBV18 and TRBJ1-5; D may be TRBD1 (5 bases). Trimming cost V 2 bases and J 9 bases, with 17 bases left between them. The CDR3 sequence is 15 residues long. Looked up from germline, CDR1 is KGHSH and CDR2 is LQKENI.

As to this clone: One end of the junction fails to match germline, which may point to a read error. The gene calls are TRBV7-7 and TRBJ2-2; 9 bases align to TRBD2. This CDR3 comprises 15 residues. The germline gives CDR1 SSHAT, CDR2 FNYEAQ (reference sequence). CDR3 residues: CASSPAGGNTGELFF. Written as DNA, the CDR3 is TGTGCTAGCAGCCCAGCGGGGGGAAACACCGGGGAGCTGTTTTTT.

The gene calls are TRBV10-1 and TRBJ2-2; 9 bases map to TRBD1. With V trimmed by 7 bases and J by 0 bases, 6 bases remained unmatched. CDR3 size: 16 residues. The germline gives CDR1 WNHNN, CDR2 SYGVQD (reference sequence). This chain's CDR3 is CASTPGQGTNTGELFF. CDR3 bases: TGCGCCAGCACCCCGGGACAGGGAACGAACACCGGGGAGCTGTTTTTT.

The chain has TRBV12-3 or TRBV12-4 and TRBJ1-2, with TRBD1 matching 7 bases. The CDR3 contains 13 residues. Trimming cost V 8 bases and J 5 bases; bases outside gene matches: 8. The chain's CDR3 is CASSRVRGYGYTF. Here the CDR3 DNA reads TGTGCCAGCTCTCGGGTCAGGGGGTATGGCTACACCTTC.

The CDR3 reads CATGDRTNYGYTF. CDR3 sequence (DNA): TGTGCCACTGGGGACAGAACTAACTATGGCTACACCTTC. The chain has TRBV15 and TRBJ1-2, with 7 bases aligning to TRBD1. The CDR3 runs 13 residues. The germline gives CDR1 LNHNV, CDR2 YYDKDF (reference sequence). V trimming: 9 bases; J trimming: 0 bases; junction bases outside the gene matches: 4.